The TCR beta chain described here comes from a study of blood T cell repertoires in COVID-19. Libraries were prepared by immunoSEQ multiplex PCR; TCRdb keeps only in-frame clonotypes and omits some of them. The table lists tens of thousands of clones, 75% to 90% of them singletons. Germline CDR1 reads SNHLY; CDR2 reads FYNNEI. Trimming at V came to 6 bases and at J to 2 bases, leaving 2 bases not matched to a gene. There are 15 residues in the CDR3. The chain combines TRBV2 with TRBJ2-2; 11 bases agree with TRBD2. The sequencing sample was made of peripheral blood. This receptor was obtained from a man aged 60 to 69 with acute or convalescent COVID-19. In DNA, the CDR3 is TGTGCCAGCAGGGGGACTAGCGGAAACACCGGGGAGCTGTTTTTT. As protein: CASRGTSGNTGELFF.